These 25 T cell receptor beta chains came from one sample sequenced in a study of CD8+ T cells in alopecia areata. Regarding treatment: oral pan-JAK inhibitor, 5-10 mg twice daily. As the sequencing template, cDNA was produced by extracting RNA and reverse transcribing it. The protocol was immunoSEQ multiplex PCR, while the TCRdb copy is restricted to in-frame clones and leaves out a portion. The sample records 200,000 to 250,000 clones, roughly 56% being singletons. Here the sequenced sample was CD4+ T cells sorted from blood, taken at week 4, from a patient treated with tofacitinib. The receptors derive from a human donor with alopecia areata.

In nucleotides, the CDR3 is TGTGCCAGCAGTGGACTAGCGGGGTTCTACGAGCAGTACTTC. Residues: CASSGLAGFYEQYF. The chain employs TRBV2 and TRBJ2-7, with 11 bases identical to TRBD2. Germline loops: CDR1 SNHLY, CDR2 FYNNEI. V trimming: 4 bases; J trimming: 3 bases; junction bases outside the gene matches: 2. The CDR3 extends over 14 amino acids.

The chain couples TRBV15 to TRBJ2-5; 8 bases are shared with TRBD2. The CDR3 is 15 amino acids. J lost 2 bases, V lost 2 bases, and 4 bases had no gene match. CDR1 LNHNV and CDR2 YYDKDF come from the germline V gene (reference sequence). The DNA for the CDR3 is TGTGCCACCAGCAGATCAGCGGGGGCACAAGAGACCCAGTACTTC. Protein product: CATSRSAGAQETQYF.

The chain combines TRBV6-6 with TRBJ1-1; 7 bases line up with TRBD1. The CDR3 is 12 residues long. V was clipped by 5 bases and J by 4 bases; unmatched bases: 1. Germline CDR1 is MNHNY and CDR2 is SVGAGI (reference sequence). The CDR3 DNA reads TGTGCCAGCAGTCCAGGGGGCACTGAAGCTTTCTTT. Translating it yields CASSPGGTEAFF.

The chain combines TRBV4-1 with TRBJ2-2; D assignment may be TRBD1 or TRBD2 (5 bases each). CDR1 is MGHRA, CDR2 YSYEKL, per germline. Trimming took off 3 bases at V and 0 bases at J, with 11 bases between the two ends. The CDR3 consists of 16 residues. The CDR3 loop reads CASSQVATANTGELFF. The CDR3 DNA is TGCGCCAGCAGCCAGGTAGCGACAGCGAACACCGGGGAGCTGTTTTTT.

This rearrangement joins TRBV11-2 to TRBJ2-5; the D is unclear. The CDR3 extends over 15 amino acids. V lost 1 base to trimming and J lost 1 base, with 10 bases between them. Germline values: CDR1 SGHAT, CDR2 FQNNGV. As DNA, the CDR3 is TGTGCCAGCAGCTTAGGGGCAGATTTCCAAGAGACCCAGTACTTC. It yields the protein CASSLGADFQETQYF.

Of note for this clone: This sample includes further DNA sequences coding for the same CDR3. The gene calls are TRBV6-5 and TRBJ1-1; D is ambiguous. The CDR3 covers 13 residues. V lost 3 bases and J lost 1, with 6 bases in between. Germline CDR1 is MNHEY and CDR2 is SVGAGI. Here the CDR3 DNA reads TGTGCCAGCAGTTATGGTCGGAACACTGAAGCTTTCTTT. Translating gives CASSYGRNTEAFF.

The chain recombines TRBV30 with TRBJ1-2; 11 bases are a match to TRBD1. CDR1 is GTSNPN and CDR2 is SVGIG in the germline V gene (reference sequence). Trimming at V came to 3 bases and at J to 8 bases, leaving 11 bases not matched to a gene. This CDR3 has 15 amino acids. CDR3 region: CAWSGQGAYVGGYTF. As DNA, the CDR3 is TGTGCCTGGAGCGGACAGGGGGCGTACGTAGGAGGCTACACCTTC.

This rearrangement joins TRBV19 to TRBJ2-7; 10 nucleotides align to TRBD2. The length of the CDR3 is 13 residues. V was clipped by 6 bases and J by 3 bases; unmatched bases: 2. CDR1 LNHDA and CDR2 SQIVND come from the germline V gene (reference sequence). The CDR3 sequence: CASRSSGGYEQYF. The CDR3 coding sequence is TGTGCCAGTAGGTCTAGCGGGGGCTACGAGCAGTACTTC.

This clone was counted many times. J is TRBJ2-2 and V is TRBV28; D might be TRBD1 or TRBD2, each matching 5 bases. V was cut by 5 bases and J by 2 bases, with 12 bases left in between. The CDR3 consists of 15 residues. Germline-derived CDR1 and CDR2 are MDHEN and SYDVKM. The CDR3 region has the DNA TGTGCCAGCAGTCCTCCCGGGGCCAACACCGGGGAGCTGTTTTTT. Protein product: CASSPPGANTGELFF.

This clone was found a few times. The gene calls are TRBV27 and TRBJ1-2; D is possibly TRBD1 (6 bases). Germline V CDR1 and CDR2: MNHEY, SMNVEV (reference sequence). The ends were cut back, 5 bases at V and 8 bases at J, with 21 bases in the middle. The CDR3 spans 15 residues. CDR3 nucleotide sequence: TGTGCCAGCAGTCTCGGACAGAATATGGCAGGGGGCTACACCTTC. The encoded protein is CASSLGQNMAGGYTF.

V usage is TRBV30 and J usage is TRBJ1-1, with 7 bases identical to TRBD1. CDR1 and CDR2 from the germline V gene are GTSNPN and SVGIG (reference sequence). The CDR3 consists of 13 residues. J gave up 1 base and V 5 bases, and 4 bases lay outside the gene matches. This chain's CDR3 is CAWDRAENTEAFF. CDR3 DNA: TGTGCCTGGGACAGGGCCGAGAACACTGAAGCTTTCTTT.

The chain is built from TRBV5-6 and TRBJ1-1, with D possibly matching TRBD1 (6 bases). Trimming pared 3 bases from V and 4 bases from J, leaving 10 bases between. This CDR3 comprises 13 residues. Germline CDR1 SGHDT, CDR2 YYEEEE. The CDR3: CASSSDRSTEAFF. For the CDR3, the DNA is TGTGCCAGCAGCTCGGACAGAAGCACTGAAGCTTTCTTT.

The chain joins TRBV9 to TRBJ2-2; a possible D gene is TRBD1 (6 bases). The germline V gene encodes CDR1 SGDLS and CDR2 YYNGEE. V lost 2 bases to trimming and J lost 4 bases, with 12 bases between them. This CDR3 comprises 15 residues. CDR3 region: CASSVWGQTTGELFF. The CDR3 DNA follows: TGTGCCAGCAGCGTTTGGGGGCAGACCACCGGGGAGCTGTTTTTT.

The chain carries TRBV23-1 and TRBJ1-5; D is uncertain. TRBV23-1 falls under the ORF class, with uncertain function. The CDR3 extends over 17 amino acids. The germline V and J ends were trimmed by 7 bases and 2 bases, with 21 bases remaining between them. In nucleotides, the CDR3 is TGCGCCAGCACCCTCCCCGACGACATAGCGGGCAATCAGCCCCAGCATTTT. Protein product: CASTLPDDIAGNQPQHF.

This chain uses TRBV5-1 with TRBJ2-1; TRBD1 agrees at 9 bases. Trimming removed 0 bases from V and 8 bases from J; junction bases left unmatched: 3. The CDR3 length is 14 residues. Germline V lookup: CDR1 SGHRS, CDR2 YFSETQ. The CDR3 loop is CASSLATGGYEQFF. CDR3 DNA: TGCGCCAGCAGCTTGGCCACAGGGGGCTATGAGCAGTTCTTC.

This clone showed up just a few times. V is TRBV7-2 and J is TRBJ2-3; 8 nucleotides align to TRBD2. From germline, CDR1 is SGHTA and CDR2 FQGNSA. The CDR3 covers 16 residues. Unmatched junction bases numbered 11, after V lost 2 bases and J lost 7 bases. The CDR3 protein is CASSLSAGAGTNTQYF. CDR3 DNA sequence: TGTGCCAGCAGCTTATCAGCGGGGGCGGGTACGAATACGCAGTATTTT.

The chain recombines TRBV30 with TRBJ2-1; D not certain. The CDR3 covers 12 residues. V lost 2 bases, J lost 7 bases, and 9 bases lay in between. The V gene's germline CDR1 is GTSNPN and CDR2 SVGIG (reference sequence). The CDR3 DNA is TGTGCCTGGAGTAGCCCCCTTAATGAGCAGTTCTTC. It codes for CAWSSPLNEQFF.

CDR3 region: CSVAWDRAYGYTF. CDR3 DNA: TGCAGCGTTGCGTGGGACAGGGCCTATGGCTACACCTTC. V is TRBV29-1 and J is TRBJ1-2; 9 bases are a match to TRBD1. Unmatched junction bases numbered 4, after V lost 4 bases and J lost 4 bases. CDR3 size: 13 residues. The V gene's germline CDR1 is SQVTM and CDR2 ANQGSEA. Using reference TRBV29-1 and TRBJ1-2 for the parts outside the CDR3, the full variable domain is SAVISQKPSRDICQRGTSLTIQCQVDSQVTMMFWYRQQPGQSLTLIATANQGSEATYESGFVIDKFPISRPNLTFSTLTVSNMSPEDSSIYLCSVAWDRAYGYTFGSGTRLTVV.

There are a few counts of this clone. The CDR3 loop is CAWSVRGGSGANVLTF. The CDR3 DNA follows: TGTGCCTGGAGTGTACGAGGGGGTTCTGGGGCCAACGTCCTGACTTTC. The gene calls are TRBV30 and TRBJ2-6; weak D call: TRBD1 (6 bases). Trimming pared 0 bases from V and 1 base from J, leaving 10 bases between. The CDR3 covers 16 residues. CDR1 is GTSNPN and CDR2 is SVGIG in the germline V gene (reference sequence). Complete variable domain (other parts from reference TRBV30 and TRBJ2-6): SQTIHQWPATLVQPVGSPLSLECTVEGTSNPNLYWYRQAAGRGLQLLFYSVGIGQISSEVPQNLSASRPQDRQFILSSKKLLLSDSGFYLCAWSVRGGSGANVLTFGAGSRLTVL.

This clone has more than one count but fewer than ten. This sequence joins TRBV6-4 and TRBJ2-3; no reliable D call. Germline loops: CDR1 MRHNA, CDR2 SNTAGT. This CDR3 contains 14 residues. Trimming left V 4 bases short and J 2 bases short, with 10 bases between. The CDR3 reads CASSVSATTDTQYF. CDR3 in DNA: TGTGCCAGCAGTGTCTCGGCCACCACAGATACGCAGTATTTT.

A word on this clone: Relative to the germline gene, one junction end is altered; a read error may explain this. The V and J genes are TRBV6-5 and TRBJ2-5; 7 bases match TRBD1. The CDR3 is 13 residues long. The germline gives CDR1 MNHEY, CDR2 SVGAGI. CDR3 bases: TGTGCCAGCAGTTACTCTAGTTTGGACAGGCCAAACTTC. Its translation is CASSYSSLDRPNF.

V is TRBV4-3 and J is TRBJ2-1; D possibly uses TRBD1 or TRBD2 (5 bases each). The CDR3 consists of 14 residues. The germline V gene has CDR1 LGHNA and CDR2 YSLEER. Trimming left V 1 base short and J 5 bases short, with 9 bases between. The CDR3, as DNA: TGCGCCAGCAGCCAAGGGGACCGTGACAATGAGCAGTTCTTC. Its translation: CASSQGDRDNEQFF.

This clone has at least ten counts. The rearrangement joins TRBV15 to TRBJ2-1; TRBD1 or TRBD2 may be the D gene (5 bases each). Trimming removed 0 bases at V and 2 bases at J, with 14 bases between. Germline V lookup: CDR1 LNHNV, CDR2 YYDKDF (reference sequence). CDR3 size: 17 residues. The CDR3 bases are TGTGCCACCAGCAGAGATCGGGGCAGACTCACCTACAATGAGCAGTTCTTC. Its protein product is CATSRDRGRLTYNEQFF.

V and J are TRBV28 and TRBJ1-1; perhaps TRBD1 as D (5 bases). This CDR3 is 15 amino acids long. CDR1 is MDHEN and CDR2 is SYDVKM in the germline V gene. The V gene lost 5 bases and the J gene lost 1 base, with 14 bases spanning the gap. This chain's CDR3 is CASSPRLTENTEAFF. The CDR3 DNA reads TGTGCCAGCAGTCCACGACTGACAGAGAACACTGAAGCTTTCTTT.

This sequence joins TRBV29-1 and TRBJ2-7; D tentatively fits TRBD1 or TRBD2 (5 bases each). The CDR3 length is 13 residues. V lost 5 bases and J lost 2, with 13 bases in between. Germline V gene data show CDR1 as SQVTM and CDR2 as ANQGSEA. The CDR3 is CSVSRDGPYEQYF. The CDR3 coding sequence is TGCAGCGTTTCCCGGGACGGTCCCTACGAGCAGTACTTC.